A single sample gave rise to the 6 T cell receptor beta chains below, sequenced in a study of blood T cell repertoires in COVID-19. The assay was immunoSEQ multiplex PCR, and TCRdb's table has in-frame clones only and misses some. Altogether 300,000 to 400,000 clones are present, around nine tenths being singletons, with the ten largest covering more than 3%. The sequencing sample was made of peripheral blood. The receptors come from a woman between 18 and 29 years old who had recovered from COVID-19.

The chain recombines TRBV7-2 with TRBJ2-3; TRBD2 agrees at 9 bases. The CDR3 extends over 13 amino acids. Germline CDR1 reads SGHTA; CDR2 reads FQGNSA. The trim removed 10 bases at V and 2 bases at J, leaving 4 bases unmatched. This CDR3 reads CATVAGATDTQYF. The DNA of the CDR3 is TGTGCCACCGTAGCGGGAGCCACAGATACGCAGTATTTT.

The chain's CDR3 is CASSLRLAQYNEQFF. The CDR3 DNA is TGCGCCAGCAGCCTAAGACTAGCGCAGTACAATGAGCAGTTCTTC. The chain couples TRBV4-3 to TRBJ2-1; 8 bases fit TRBD2. Germline values: CDR1 LGHNA, CDR2 YSLEER. The trim removed 4 bases at V and 4 bases at J, leaving 6 bases unmatched. The CDR3 sequence is 15 residues long.

The chain employs TRBV24-1 and TRBJ2-1; 14 nucleotides match TRBD2. The CDR3 has 19 residues. The V gene end was trimmed by 3 bases and the J gene end by 4 bases; junction bases not matched to a gene: 10. Germline V lookup: CDR1 KGHDR, CDR2 SFDVKD. CDR3 region: CATSDNRGLAGAGYNEQFF. The CDR3 region has the DNA TGTGCCACCAGTGATAACAGGGGACTAGCGGGAGCGGGTTACAATGAGCAGTTCTTC.

The rearrangement links TRBV6-6 to TRBJ2-5, with a tentative D call TRBD2 (6 bases). The germline V gene encodes CDR1 MNHNY and CDR2 SVGAGI (reference sequence). V lost 5 bases to trimming and J lost 5 bases, with 18 bases between them. This CDR3 is built from 15 residues. The CDR3 DNA reads TGTGCCAGCAGTACTCCGCGGGGATTTGAGGAGACCCAGTACTTC. Translated: CASSTPRGFEETQYF.

CDR3 DNA sequence: TGTGCCAGCAGTCCAGGGACAGGGGGGCCTTATGGCTACACCTTC. Translated: CASSPGTGGPYGYTF. The chain recombines TRBV27 with TRBJ1-2; 11 bases are shared with TRBD1. CDR3 length: 15 residues. The J segment lost 5 bases and the V segment lost 5 bases, leaving 7 bases of the junction unmatched. Germline V gene data show CDR1 as MNHEY and CDR2 as SMNVEV (reference sequence).

This clone has a handful of counts. V and J are TRBV24-1 and TRBJ1-2; D gene unclear. Germline loops: CDR1 KGHDR, CDR2 SFDVKD. V was shortened by 12 bases and J by 7 bases, with 8 bases between the two germline ends. CDR3 length: 9 residues. CDR3 residues: CAPPGGYTF. The CDR3 nucleotides read TGTGCCCCCCCGGGTGGCTACACCTTC.